Sequencing of this T cell receptor (beta chain) was carried out in a study of T cells in localized non-small cell lung cancer. Study results and limitations: In adjacent lung appeared a median roughly 56 of the top 100 tumor clones.

Concerning this clone: Its antigen is unidentified.

The repertoire was sequenced with immunoSEQ multiplex PCR; TCRdb's copy has only in-frame clones and lacks some. The sample yields nearly 35,000 clones, about 91% seen once. The CDR3 has 17 amino acids. The TCR sequence derives from a female donor over 55 with stage II lung adenocarcinoma. The source material was peripheral blood mononuclear cells, sampled before any cancer treatment. The chain recombines TRBV21-1 with TRBJ2-4; the DNA was not compared with TRBD1, the D call given in the table. TRBV21-1 is listed as a pseudogene. The CDR3 DNA reads as TGTGCCAGCAGCACGGGACAGGGCCCTCTAGCCAAAAACATTCAGTACTTC. This gives the protein CASSTGQGPLAKNIQYF.